This T cell receptor beta chain was profiled in a study of PD-L1 blockade in urothelial cancer. For the study at large: Bladder-origin urothelial cancer in males covered about 90% of the 29 patients.

Sequenced by immunoSEQ multiplex PCR; TCRdb stores in-frame clones only, minus some. The sample has about 48,000 clones, about 90% seen once. Time point meaning: peripheral blood 6 weeks after treatment start. Per the germline V gene, CDR1 is MGHRA and CDR2 is YSYEKL. Trimming left V 5 bases short and J 2 bases short, with 13 bases between. The CDR3 sequence is 15 residues long. The receptor was isolated from a man in his sixties with urothelial cancer. The V gene is TRBV4-1, the J gene TRBJ1-3, with D perhaps TRBD1 (6 bases). This specimen consisted of PBMCs, obtained around atezolizumab (anti-PD-L1) treatment. The CDR3 reads CASSSPGQTGNTIYF. Written as DNA, the CDR3 is TGCGCCAGCAGCTCTCCTGGACAGACTGGAAACACCATATATTTT.